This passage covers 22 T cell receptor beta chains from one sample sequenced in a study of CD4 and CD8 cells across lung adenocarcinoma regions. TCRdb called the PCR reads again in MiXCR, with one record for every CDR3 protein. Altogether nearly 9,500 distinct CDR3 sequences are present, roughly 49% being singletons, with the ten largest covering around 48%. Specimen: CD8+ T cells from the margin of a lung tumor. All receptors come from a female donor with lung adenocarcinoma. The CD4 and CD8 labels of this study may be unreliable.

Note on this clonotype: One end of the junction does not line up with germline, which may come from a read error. CDR3 in DNA: TGCGCGGGCAAGGGGGGCCAAGACCAAGATACCCAGTATTTC. Residues: CAGKGGQDQDTQYF. V is TRBV10-1 and J is TRBJ2-3, with D perhaps matching TRBD1 or TRBD2 (6 bases each). This CDR3 region has 14 residues. Germline CDR1 WNHNN, CDR2 SYGVQD (reference sequence).

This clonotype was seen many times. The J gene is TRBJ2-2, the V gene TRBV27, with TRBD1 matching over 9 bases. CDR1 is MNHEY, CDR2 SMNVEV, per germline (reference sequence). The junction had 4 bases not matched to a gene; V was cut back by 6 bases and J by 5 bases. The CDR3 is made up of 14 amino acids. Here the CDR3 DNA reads TGTGCCAGCAGCAGACAGGGGGGGACCGGGGAGCTGTTTTTT. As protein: CASSRQGGTGELFF.

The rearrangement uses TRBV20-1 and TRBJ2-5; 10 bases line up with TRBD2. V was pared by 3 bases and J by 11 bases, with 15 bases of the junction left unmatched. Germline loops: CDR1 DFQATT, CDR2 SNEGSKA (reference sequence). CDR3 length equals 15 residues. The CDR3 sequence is CSASLSGRLSNEQYF. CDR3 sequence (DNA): TGCAGTGCTAGCCTTAGCGGGAGGTTGTCGAATGAGCAGTACTTC.

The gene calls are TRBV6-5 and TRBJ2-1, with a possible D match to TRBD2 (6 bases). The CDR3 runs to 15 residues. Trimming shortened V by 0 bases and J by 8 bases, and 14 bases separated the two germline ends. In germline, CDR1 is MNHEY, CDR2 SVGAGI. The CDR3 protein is CASSYSGLSSDEQFF. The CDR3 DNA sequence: TGTGCCAGCAGTTACTCGGGACTGAGTTCCGATGAGCAGTTCTTC.

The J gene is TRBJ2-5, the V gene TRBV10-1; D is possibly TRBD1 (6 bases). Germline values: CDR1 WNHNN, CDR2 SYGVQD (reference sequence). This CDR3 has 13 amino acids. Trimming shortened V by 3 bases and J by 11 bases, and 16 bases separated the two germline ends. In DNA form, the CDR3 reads TGCGCCAGCAGTGAAGGGGGAGTAGAGAAGCAGTACTTC. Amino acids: CASSEGGVEKQYF.

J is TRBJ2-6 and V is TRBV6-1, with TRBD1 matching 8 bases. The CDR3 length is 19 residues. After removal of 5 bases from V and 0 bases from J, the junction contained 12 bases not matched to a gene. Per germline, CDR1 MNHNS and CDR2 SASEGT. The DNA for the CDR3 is TGTGCCAGCAGTAAGACTTGGACAGGGTTGCTCTCTGGGGCCAACGTCCTGACTTTC. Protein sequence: CASSKTWTGLLSGANVLTF.

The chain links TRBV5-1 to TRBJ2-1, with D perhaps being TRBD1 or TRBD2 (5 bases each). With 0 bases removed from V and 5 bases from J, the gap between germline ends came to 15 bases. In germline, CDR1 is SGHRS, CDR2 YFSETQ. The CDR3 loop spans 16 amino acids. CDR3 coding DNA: TGCGCCAGCAGCTTGGTCCCCGGGACCCTTAACAATGAGCAGTTCTTC. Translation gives CASSLVPGTLNNEQFF.

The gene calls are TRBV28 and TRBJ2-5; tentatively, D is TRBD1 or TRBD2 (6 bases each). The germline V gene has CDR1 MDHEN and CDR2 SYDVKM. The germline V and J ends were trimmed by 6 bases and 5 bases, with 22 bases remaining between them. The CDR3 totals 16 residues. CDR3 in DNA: TGTGCCAGCAGCGGGCGGACAGCCACTAGCTGGGAGACCCAGTACTTC. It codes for CASSGRTATSWETQYF.

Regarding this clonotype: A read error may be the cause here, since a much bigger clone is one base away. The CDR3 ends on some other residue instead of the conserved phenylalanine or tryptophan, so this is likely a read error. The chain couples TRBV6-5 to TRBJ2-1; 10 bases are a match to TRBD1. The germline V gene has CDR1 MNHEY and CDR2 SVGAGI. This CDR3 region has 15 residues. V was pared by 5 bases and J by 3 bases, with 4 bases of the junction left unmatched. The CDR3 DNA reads TGTGCCAGCAGTACCGACAGGGGGCTCTACAATGAGCAGTTCTTA. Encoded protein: CASSTDRGLYNEQFL.

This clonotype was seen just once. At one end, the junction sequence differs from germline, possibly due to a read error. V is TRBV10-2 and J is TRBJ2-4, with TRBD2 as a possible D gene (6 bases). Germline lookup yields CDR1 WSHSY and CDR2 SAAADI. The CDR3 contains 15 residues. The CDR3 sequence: CASSTGVWAKNIQYF. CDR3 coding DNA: TGCGCCAGCAGCACGGGGGTGTGGGCCAAAAACATTCAGTATTTC.

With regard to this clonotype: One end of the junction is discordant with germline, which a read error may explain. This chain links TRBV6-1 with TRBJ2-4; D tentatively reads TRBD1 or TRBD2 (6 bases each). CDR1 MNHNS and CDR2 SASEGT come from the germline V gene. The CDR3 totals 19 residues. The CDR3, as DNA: TGTGCCAGCTGTATGCGACGCGGCAGGGGTCTGGGGGGCAAAAACATGCAGTATTTC. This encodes CASCMRRGRGLGGKNMQYF.

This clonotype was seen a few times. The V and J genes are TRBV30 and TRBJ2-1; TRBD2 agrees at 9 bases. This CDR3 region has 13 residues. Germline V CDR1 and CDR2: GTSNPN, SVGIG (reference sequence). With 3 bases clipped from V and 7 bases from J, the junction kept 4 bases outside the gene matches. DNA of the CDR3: TGTGCCTGGAGCCCTAGCGGGATTAATGAGCAGTTCTTC. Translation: CAWSPSGINEQFF.

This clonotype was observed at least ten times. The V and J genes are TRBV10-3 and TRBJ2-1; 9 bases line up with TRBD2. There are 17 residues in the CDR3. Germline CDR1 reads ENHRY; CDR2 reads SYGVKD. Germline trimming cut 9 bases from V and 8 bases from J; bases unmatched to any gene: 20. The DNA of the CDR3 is TGTGCCATTCTGCCGAGTAGCGGGAGAGAGAGGTCGTATGAGCAGTTCTTC. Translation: CAILPSSGRERSYEQFF.

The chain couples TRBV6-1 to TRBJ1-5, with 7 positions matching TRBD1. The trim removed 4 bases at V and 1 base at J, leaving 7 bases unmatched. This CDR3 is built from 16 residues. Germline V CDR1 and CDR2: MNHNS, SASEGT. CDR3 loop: CASSADRAASNQPQHF. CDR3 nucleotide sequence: TGTGCCAGCAGTGCAGACAGGGCCGCGAGCAATCAGCCCCAGCATTTT.

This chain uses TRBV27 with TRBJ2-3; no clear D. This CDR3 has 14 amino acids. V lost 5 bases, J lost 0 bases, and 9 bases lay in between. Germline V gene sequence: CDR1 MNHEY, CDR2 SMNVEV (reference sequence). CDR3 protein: CASSPFTSTDTQYF. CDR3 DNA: TGTGCCAGCAGTCCCTTTACTAGCACAGATACGCAGTATTTT.

CDR3 in DNA: TGTGCCAGCAGTGAAGTGGGGGGGCTGAACAATGAGCAGTTCTTC. Residues: CASSEVGGLNNEQFF. The chain recombines TRBV6-1 with TRBJ2-1; D might be TRBD2 (7 bases). The V gene lost 1 base and the J gene lost 5 bases, with 12 bases spanning the gap. Looked up from germline, CDR1 is MNHNS and CDR2 is SASEGT. The length of the CDR3 is 15 residues.

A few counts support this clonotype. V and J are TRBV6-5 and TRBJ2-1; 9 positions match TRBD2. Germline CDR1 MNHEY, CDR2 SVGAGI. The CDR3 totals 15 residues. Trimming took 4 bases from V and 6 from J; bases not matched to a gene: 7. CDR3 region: CASSFSGRGGNEQFF. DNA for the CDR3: TGTGCCAGCAGTTTTAGCGGGAGAGGGGGCAATGAGCAGTTCTTC.

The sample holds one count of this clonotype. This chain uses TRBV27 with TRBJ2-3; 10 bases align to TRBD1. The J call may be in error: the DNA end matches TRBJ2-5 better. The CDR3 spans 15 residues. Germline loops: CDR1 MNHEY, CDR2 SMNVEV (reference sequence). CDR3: CAGGRGDRGTDTQYF. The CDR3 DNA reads TGTGCCGGGGGGCGCGGGGACAGGGGCACAGATACCCAGTACTTC.

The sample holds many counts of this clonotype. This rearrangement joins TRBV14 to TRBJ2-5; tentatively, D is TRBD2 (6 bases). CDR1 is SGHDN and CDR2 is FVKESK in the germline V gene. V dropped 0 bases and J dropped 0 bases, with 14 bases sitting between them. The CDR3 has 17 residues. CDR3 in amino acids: CASSQDRWRANQETQYF. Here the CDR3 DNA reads TGTGCCAGCAGCCAAGATAGATGGAGGGCAAACCAAGAGACCCAGTACTTC.

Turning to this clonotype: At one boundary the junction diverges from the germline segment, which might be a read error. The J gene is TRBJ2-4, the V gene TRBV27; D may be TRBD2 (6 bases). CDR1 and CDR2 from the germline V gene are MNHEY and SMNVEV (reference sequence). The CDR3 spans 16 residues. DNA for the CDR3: TGTGCCAGCAGCTCTCCGGGGCCTAGCGCCACAAACGTTCAGTACTTC. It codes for CASSSPGPSATNVQYF.

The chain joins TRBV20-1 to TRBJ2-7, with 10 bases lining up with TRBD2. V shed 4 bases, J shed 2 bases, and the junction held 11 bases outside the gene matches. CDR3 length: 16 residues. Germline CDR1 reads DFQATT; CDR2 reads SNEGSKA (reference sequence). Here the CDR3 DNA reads TGCAGTGCTACGCCCGTCAGACTAGCGGGTCCCTACGAGCAGTACTTC. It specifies CSATPVRLAGPYEQYF.

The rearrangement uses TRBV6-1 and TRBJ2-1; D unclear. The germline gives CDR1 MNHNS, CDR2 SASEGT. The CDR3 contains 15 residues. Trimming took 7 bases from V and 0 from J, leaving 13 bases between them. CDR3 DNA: TGTGCCAGCATGGAAACGGTCTTCTCCTACAATGAGCAGTTCTTC. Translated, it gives CASMETVFSYNEQFF.